The 26 T cell receptor beta chains reported below all come from one sample, sequenced in a study of T-cell reconstitution after alpha-beta-depleted transplantation in children. This sample's TCRbeta library carried unique molecular identifier barcodes. TCRdb redid the calling of the PCR reads with MiXCR, one entry per CDR3 protein. This table has over 85,000 distinct CDR3 sequences, over 9% appearing once. Here the sequenced sample was PBMCs from the stem cell graft donor, taken from the stem cell graft. The receptors derive from a human donor who donated a stem cell graft to a child with acute lymphoblastic leukemia.

The V call is TRBV7-9, the J call TRBJ2-7; 13 bases line up with TRBD2. The J segment lost 2 bases and the V segment lost 5 bases, leaving 9 bases of the junction unmatched. Germline V gene sequence: CDR1 SEHNR, CDR2 FQNEAQ (reference sequence). This CDR3 spans 17 amino acids. The CDR3 is CASSLGLAGDLTYEQYF. The CDR3 coding sequence is TGTGCCAGCAGCCTCGGACTAGCGGGAGACCTTACCTACGAGCAGTACTTC.

This clonotype was seen many times. The V gene is TRBV5-1, the J gene TRBJ2-7; TRBD1 matches 9 bases. Germline CDR1 reads SGHRS; CDR2 reads YFSETQ. The ends lost 4 bases at V and 5 bases at J; junction bases unmatched: 4. The CDR3 is made up of 13 amino acids. The DNA for the CDR3 is TGCGCCAGCAGCCGGGACAGGGCCCACGAGCAGTACTTC. It specifies CASSRDRAHEQYF.

This clonotype was detected ten times or more. J is TRBJ1-5 and V is TRBV15; possibly TRBD1 for D (6 bases). Germline V CDR1 and CDR2: LNHNV, YYDKDF (reference sequence). The CDR3 sequence is 16 residues long. The V gene lost 1 base and the J gene lost 4 bases, with 14 bases spanning the gap. The CDR3 DNA is TGTGCCACCAGCAGAGCAGGGGTCGTACCAAATCAGCCCCAGCATTTT. It is translated as CATSRAGVVPNQPQHF.

This clonotype was seen at least ten times. The chain couples TRBV5-1 to TRBJ2-1; 10 bases align to TRBD2. The CDR3 runs to 20 residues. Unmatched junction bases numbered 20, after V lost 2 bases and J lost 6 bases. Per germline, CDR1 SGHRS and CDR2 YFSETQ. This chain's CDR3 is CASSFSPSGRADGGTNEQFF. As DNA, the CDR3 is TGCGCCAGCAGCTTCTCGCCGAGCGGGAGGGCCGATGGGGGTACCAATGAGCAGTTCTTC.

This clonotype was observed many times. V gene TRBV9 combines with J gene TRBJ2-7; 7 positions agree with TRBD1. The trim removed 4 bases at V and 0 bases at J, leaving 4 bases unmatched. CDR1 SGDLS and CDR2 YYNGEE come from the germline V gene. The CDR3 is made up of 14 amino acids. The CDR3 protein is CASSSRDSSYEQYF. The CDR3 DNA reads TGTGCCAGCAGCTCCCGGGACAGCTCCTACGAGCAGTACTTC.

This clonotype was seen ten or more times. This sequence joins TRBV9 and TRBJ2-1; 8 bases agree with TRBD1. The germline CDR1 and CDR2 sequences are SGDLS and YYNGEE. The CDR3 contains 15 residues. With 0 bases clipped from V and 3 bases from J, the junction kept 2 bases outside the gene matches. CDR3 sequence reads: CASSVVGTGYNEQFF. CDR3 sequence (DNA): TGTGCCAGCAGCGTAGTTGGGACAGGCTACAATGAGCAGTTCTTC.

This clonotype was found many times. The chain links TRBV30 to TRBJ2-1, with D tentatively TRBD2 (5 bases). From germline, CDR1 is GTSNPN and CDR2 SVGIG (reference sequence). This CDR3 contains 13 residues. The CDR3 is CAWRRPSSNEQFF. CDR3 DNA: TGTGCGTGGCGGCGCCCTAGCTCCAATGAGCAGTTCTTC. The full variable domain, in which reference TRBV30 and TRBJ2-1 provide the parts outside the CDR3, is SQTIHQWPATLVQPVGSPLSLECTVEGTSNPNLYWYRQAAGRGLQLLFYSVGIGQISSEVPQNLSASRPQDRQFILSSKKLLLSDSGFYLCAWRRPSSNEQFFGPGTRLTVL.

This clonotype has at least ten counts. This rearrangement joins TRBV5-1 to TRBJ2-1, with D uncertain. The V gene's germline CDR1 is SGHRS and CDR2 YFSETQ. The CDR3 consists of 13 residues. The V end lost 0 bases, the J end lost 6 bases, and 7 bases lay between the germline ends. CDR3 in DNA: TGCGCCAGCAGCTTGGTAGGGTTCAATGAGCAGTTCTTC. Translating gives CASSLVGFNEQFF. Variable domain in full (rest from reference TRBV5-1 and TRBJ2-1): KAGVTQTPRYLIKTRGQQVTLSCSPISGHRSVSWYQQTPGQGLQFLFEYFSETQRNKGNFPGRFSGRQFSNSRSEMNVSTLELGDSALYLCASSLVGFNEQFFGPGTRLTVL.

There are many counts of this clonotype. The chain couples TRBV6-5 to TRBJ1-1; D is possibly TRBD1 (6 bases). This CDR3 is 12 amino acids long. V was trimmed by 9 bases and J by 3 bases, leaving 11 bases between them. CDR1 is MNHEY and CDR2 is SVGAGI in the germline V gene. In DNA, the CDR3 is TGTGCCAGTAAGGAGGGGGACACTGAAGCTTTCTTT. It codes for CASKEGDTEAFF.

This clonotype occurred many times. Written as DNA, the CDR3 is TGTGCCAGCAGTCGTAGCGGGGCGTCTAATGAAAAACTGTTTTTT. Its protein is CASSRSGASNEKLFF. The chain couples TRBV7-2 to TRBJ1-4; TRBD1 might be the D (5 bases). This CDR3 spans 15 amino acids. The V end was cut by 6 bases, the J end by 3 bases, with 14 bases between. Germline V gene data show CDR1 as SGHTA and CDR2 as FQGNSA.

The table lists this clonotype with many counts. The rearrangement links TRBV4-3 to TRBJ2-3; 9 bases line up with TRBD2. Looked up from germline, CDR1 is LGHNA and CDR2 is YSLEER. This CDR3 contains 19 residues. V shed 0 bases, J shed 2 bases, and the junction held 12 bases outside the gene matches. CDR3 amino acids: CASSQDGGPGLALTDTQYF. Here the CDR3 DNA reads TGCGCCAGCAGCCAAGATGGGGGTCCGGGACTAGCCCTCACAGATACGCAGTATTTT.

To note about this clonotype: The junction does not match germline at one end; this may be a read error. The chain links TRBV7-7 to TRBJ2-3; 8 bases align to TRBD2. The CDR3 runs to 15 residues. Germline V gene data show CDR1 as SSHAT and CDR2 as FNYEAQ (reference sequence). CDR3 loop: CASSQTGGSTDTQYF. For the CDR3, the DNA is TGTGCTAGCAGCCAGACGGGGGGGAGCACAGATACGCAGTATTTT.

This clonotype was observed many times. The chain recombines TRBV5-1 with TRBJ2-7; 7 positions match TRBD1. This CDR3 is 14 amino acids long. Losses at the gene ends were 3 bases for V and 2 bases for J; bases not matched to a gene: 5. Germline V gene lookup returns CDR1 SGHRS and CDR2 YFSETQ. The CDR3 is CASSSGTAAYEQYF. CDR3 nucleotides: TGCGCCAGCAGCTCTGGGACAGCTGCCTACGAGCAGTACTTC.

This clonotype was seen ten or more times. The rearrangement uses TRBV20-1 and TRBJ2-1, with D perhaps matching TRBD1 (6 bases). This CDR3 has 14 residues. Germline CDR1 reads DFQATT; CDR2 reads SNEGSKA (reference sequence). The V end lost 6 bases, the J end lost 5 bases, and 17 bases lay between the germline ends. Written as DNA, the CDR3 is TGCAGTGCGCCCCCAGGGGACCCAGACAATGAGCAGTTCTTC. Amino acids: CSAPPGDPDNEQFF.

In its sample, this clonotype was seen many times. The chain combines TRBV6-2 or TRBV6-3 with TRBJ2-7; TRBD1 is a possible D gene (6 bases). The CDR3 sequence is 14 residues long. Trimming took 9 bases from V and 2 from J, leaving 17 bases between them. Germline CDR1 and CDR2: MNHEY and SVGEGT. The CDR3 is CASKDRLLTYEQYF. The CDR3, as DNA: TGTGCCAGTAAGGACAGACTTCTTACCTACGAGCAGTACTTC.

In this sample, this clonotype turned up many times. The CDR3 DNA is TGCAGTGCTAACGGACTAGCGGGAGGGAGCTCCTACAATGAGCAGTTCTTC. Translation gives CSANGLAGGSSYNEQFF. V is TRBV20-1 and J is TRBJ2-1; 15 bases map to TRBD2. The CDR3 loop spans 17 amino acids. Germline V lookup: CDR1 DFQATT, CDR2 SNEGSKA (reference sequence). J was trimmed by 0 bases and V by 4 bases; bases with no gene match: 4.

This clonotype was counted ten times or more. The chain couples TRBV20-1 to TRBJ1-2; tentative D call: TRBD1 (5 bases). The V end was cut by 7 bases, the J end by 2 bases, with 8 bases between. The germline gives CDR1 DFQATT, CDR2 SNEGSKA (reference sequence). The CDR3 spans 11 residues. The CDR3 protein is CSGRANYGYTF. In DNA form, the CDR3 reads TGCAGTGGCAGGGCCAACTATGGCTACACCTTC.

Many counts were recorded for this clonotype. The V call is TRBV12-3 or TRBV12-4, the J call TRBJ2-7; 10 bases align to TRBD2. V was pared by 1 base and J by 2 bases, with 8 bases of the junction left unmatched. The CDR3 is made up of 17 amino acids. The CDR3 coding sequence is TGTGCCAGCAGTTTAGGCTCACTAGCGGGGAGAACCTACGAGCAGTACTTC. It translates to CASSLGSLAGRTYEQYF.

This clonotype was found many times. CDR3 sequence (DNA): TGTGCCAGCAGCCCCGGACAGGGTCTACCTGGGGCCAACGTCCTGACTTTC. This encodes CASSPGQGLPGANVLTF. The chain links TRBV7-2 to TRBJ2-6; 8 bases match TRBD1. Unmatched junction bases numbered 8, after V lost 5 bases and J lost 2 bases. The CDR3 length is 17 residues. Germline loops: CDR1 SGHTA, CDR2 FQGNSA. The entire variable domain, with the rest obtained from reference TRBV7-2 and TRBJ2-6, is as follows: GAGVSQSPSNKVTEKGKDVELRCDPISGHTALYWYRQSLGQGLEFLIYFQGNSAPDKSGLPSDRFSAERTGGSVSTLTIQRTQQEDSAVYLCASSPGQGLPGANVLTFGAGSRLTVL.

This clonotype was detected a few times. The CDR3 bases are TGTGCCAGCAGCCCCGGGGCCTCTGGGGCCAACGTCCTGACTTTC. Its protein is CASSPGASGANVLTF. The chain uses TRBV7-3 and TRBJ2-6; D assignment may be TRBD1 or TRBD2 (5 bases each). CDR3 length equals 15 residues. V dropped 5 bases and J dropped 0 bases, with 8 bases sitting between them. Germline V lookup: CDR1 SGHTA, CDR2 FQGTGA.

This clonotype was picked up a small number of times. The rearrangement joins TRBV7-9 to TRBJ2-3; 10 bases line up with TRBD2. V lost 5 bases, J lost 6 bases, and 11 bases stayed unmatched. Germline V gene sequence: CDR1 SEHNR, CDR2 FQNEAQ (reference sequence). The CDR3 runs to 16 residues. Here the CDR3 reads CASSPRGLAGVDTQYF. The CDR3 coding sequence is TGTGCCAGCAGCCCGAGAGGCCTAGCGGGAGTGGATACGCAGTATTTT.

The chain carries TRBV12-3 or TRBV12-4 and TRBJ1-6, with D uncertain. V was shortened by 2 bases and J by 13 bases, with 18 bases between the two germline ends. The CDR3 is 15 amino acids. DNA for the CDR3: TGTGCCAGCAGTTTATGGGCAGGCCCAAGTGATCCCCTCCACTTT. Protein product: CASSLWAGPSDPLHF.

This clonotype was seen many times. This chain connects TRBV10-3 to TRBJ2-1, with a weak D call TRBD2 (6 bases). Germline loops: CDR1 ENHRY, CDR2 SYGVKD. Trimming took 2 bases from V and 4 from J, leaving 15 bases between them. There are 16 residues in the CDR3. The CDR3 protein is CAISEGDSPTYNEQFF. In nucleotides, the CDR3 is TGTGCCATCAGTGAGGGGGACTCGCCGACTTACAATGAGCAGTTCTTC.

This clonotype came up many times. The CDR3 region has the DNA TGCAGTGCTAGAGTGCCTGGGGTTCAGCAGTTCTTC. It is translated as CSARVPGVQQFF. The rearrangement joins TRBV20-1 to TRBJ2-1; no reliable D call. The V gene's germline CDR1 is DFQATT and CDR2 SNEGSKA (reference sequence). V lost 1 base, J lost 11 bases, and 12 bases lay in between. The CDR3 runs to 12 residues.

This clonotype was seen ten or more times. The V and J genes are TRBV5-1 and TRBJ2-7; 10 bases are a match to TRBD1. The CDR3 totals 14 residues. Germline V gene sequence: CDR1 SGHRS, CDR2 YFSETQ. The V segment lost 4 bases and the J segment 2 bases; nucleotides outside the gene matches: 3. CDR3 bases: TGCGCCAGCAGCAACGGACAGGGGGCCTACGAGCAGTACTTC. It is translated as CASSNGQGAYEQYF.

This clonotype occurred many times. The genes are TRBV20-1 and TRBJ1-4, with D hard to call. V lost 0 bases and J lost 4, with 9 bases in between. Germline lookup yields CDR1 DFQATT and CDR2 SNEGSKA (reference sequence). The CDR3 loop spans 14 amino acids. Written as DNA, the CDR3 is TGCAGTGCTAGAGAGCCAGGCAATAATGAAAAACTGTTTTTT. This encodes CSAREPGNNEKLFF.